These T cell receptor beta chains were read from a single sample in a study of breast tumors, draining lymph nodes, adjacent tissues. TCRdb re-called the multiplex PCR reads through MiXCR, storing one row per CDR3 protein. The data hold 130,000 or so distinct CDR3 sequences, with 21% observed a single time. Sequenced sample: axillary lymph node tissue. All receptors come from a female donor with breast cancer. Some clones in this sample may be carry-over from other donors' samples. Each CDR3 is given with its conserved first and last residue. A D gene is named only where the DNA matches it firmly. The listing skips clone size in some rows; elsewhere it reads once, few, many or a size class.

d_call	v_call	j_call	clone_size	cdr3_nt	cdr3_aa
TRBD2	TRBV20-1	TRBJ2-1	many	TGCAGTGCTAGAGAGGTCCTAGCGGGAGAAAATGAGCAGTTCTTC	CSAREVLAGENEQFF
TRBD1	TRBV19	TRBJ1-5	many	TGTGCCACGGCGGACAGGGATGGACAGCCCCAGCATTTT	CATADRDGQPQHF
NA	TRBV28	TRBJ2-5	many	TGTGCCAGCAGTTTGGCCCGGGGGGAGACCCAGTACTTC	CASSLARGETQYF
TRBD2	TRBV6-4	TRBJ2-3	many	TGTGCCAGCAGTGGACTAGCGGGAGGCACAGATACGCAGTATTTT	CASSGLAGGTDTQYF
TRBD1	TRBV12-3/TRBV12-4	TRBJ2-1	many	TGTGCCAGCAGGTCCGGGACAGGGAAGCCTGAGCAGTTCTTC	CASRSGTGKPEQFF
NA	TRBV14	TRBJ2-2	NA	TGTGCCGGCAGCCAGACTAGGTCCGGGGAGCTGTTTTTT	CAGSQTRSGELFF
TRBD2	TRBV6-1	TRBJ2-4	few	TGTGCCAGCAGTCCACCACTAGCGGGGAAAAACATTCAGTACTTC	CASSPPLAGKNIQYF
NA	TRBV27	TRBJ2-2	NA	TGTGCCAGCAGTGTAGGGGTTTACACCGGGGAGCTGTTTTTT	CASSVGVYTGELFF
NA	TRBV6-6	TRBJ2-3	many	TGTGCCAGCACCCTTGGGCGGGCAGATACGCAGTATTTT	CASTLGRADTQYF
NA	TRBV4-2	TRBJ2-5	many	TGTGCCAGCAGCCAAGATCGGAAAATGGGAGAGGGGGAGACCCAGTACTTC	CASSQDRKMGEGETQYF
TRBD2	TRBV5-1	TRBJ2-5	many	TGCGCCAGCAGCTTAGCGGGAGATGAGACCCAGTACTTC	CASSLAGDETQYF
NA	TRBV20-1	TRBJ2-5	many	TGCAGTGCCCCTCCGTCCCGGGAGTTCGTGTCCCAAGAGACCCAGTACTTC	CSAPPSREFVSQETQYF
NA	TRBV9	TRBJ2-1	medium-sized	TGTGCCAGCGGTCGAAACCCGGGGGACAAGCGATATAATGAGCAGTTCTTC	CASGRNPGDKRYNEQFF
NA	TRBV20-1	TRBJ2-7	many	TGCAGTGCTAGAGACAGGGTAAGGGAGCAGTACTTC	CSARDRVREQYF
NA	TRBV2	TRBJ1-6	many	TGTGCCAGCAGTGTTGAAGGTTTCGGTAATTCACCCCTCCACTTT	CASSVEGFGNSPLHF
NA	TRBV27	TRBJ2-7	many	TGTGCCAGCAGTTTATCCCCCTTCTACGAGCAGTACTTC	CASSLSPFYEQYF
NA	TRBV20-1	TRBJ2-7	many	TGCAGTGCTAGTAGGGGGGGGGACTACCACTACGAGCAGTACTTC	CSASRGGDYHYEQYF
TRBD2	TRBV6-5	TRBJ2-7	many	TGTGCCAGCAGTTACTCTCTAGCGGAAAACTCCTACGAGCAGTACTTC	CASSYSLAENSYEQYF
TRBD1	TRBV7-9	TRBJ2-7	many	TGTGCCAGCAGCTCGACGGGACAGGAGGAATACGAGCAGTACTTC	CASSSTGQEEYEQYF
NA	TRBV6-5	TRBJ1-2	many	TGTGCCAGCAGTTACTCGACGTACCAAAACTATGGCTACACCTTC	CASSYSTYQNYGYTF
TRBD1	TRBV7-2	TRBJ2-5	NA	TGTGCCAGCAGCTCCGGGACAGGGGGAGAGACCCAGTACTTC	CASSSGTGGETQYF
NA	TRBV6-5	TRBJ2-7	many	TGTGCCAGCAGTTCCTCCCCCGGGGGCGAGCAGTACTTC	CASSSSPGGEQYF
NA	TRBV6-6	TRBJ1-1	NA	TGTGCCATTAGACAGTTGAACACTGAAGCTTTCTTT	CAIRQLNTEAFF
TRBD2	TRBV5-5	TRBJ2-3	many	TGTGCCAGCAGCTTAGCGGGAGAAGAATATACGCAGTATTTT	CASSLAGEEYTQYF
NA	TRBV9	TRBJ2-3	many	TGTGCCAGCAGCGTAAGCGGCACAGATACGCAGTATTTT	CASSVSGTDTQYF
NA	TRBV7-2	TRBJ1-3	NA	TGTGCCAGCAGCTTCGGACCCGGCTCTGGAAACACCATATATTTT	CASSFGPGSGNTIYF
TRBD1	TRBV14	TRBJ2-7	many	TGTGCCAGCAGCCCGAACCTGGACAGGCCTAACTACGAGCAGTACTTC	CASSPNLDRPNYEQYF
TRBD2	TRBV11-2	TRBJ2-5	many	TGTGCCAGCAGCTTAGATGCGGGAGCTTTCGAGACCCAGTACTTC	CASSLDAGAFETQYF
NA	TRBV30	TRBJ1-4	many	TGTGCCTGGAGTGCTCGAGGTGAAGAAAAACTGTTTTTT	CAWSARGEEKLFF
NA	TRBV27	TRBJ2-7	many	TGTGCCAGCATGGCCGGGCCGAGCTCCTACGAGCAGTACTTC	CASMAGPSSYEQYF
NA	TRBV29-1	TRBJ2-1	NA	TGCAGTGTTGTAGTGGGGGATTCCTACAATGATCAGTTCTTC	CSVVVGDSYNDQFF
NA	TRBV20-1	TRBJ2-3	many	TGCAGTGCTAGAGGCCCCCCCGATACGCAGTATTTT	CSARGPPDTQYF
TRBD2	TRBV20-1	TRBJ2-7	many	TGCAGTGTTCCACCTCCAAAAGGACTAGCGGGGACCTACGAGCAGTACTTC	CSVPPPKGLAGTYEQYF
NA	TRBV27	TRBJ1-2	many	TGTGCCAGCAGTTTCCGAGAGAACTATGGCTACACCTTC	CASSFRENYGYTF
NA	TRBV6-1	TRBJ1-3	NA	TGTGCCAGCAGCGAAATTACAAGTTCCTCTGGAAACACCATATATTTT	CASSEITSSSGNTIYF
TRBD1	TRBV19	TRBJ2-4	few	TGTGCCAGTAGATCCACCTCCGGGACAGTAGCCAAAAACATTCAGTACTTC	CASRSTSGTVAKNIQYF
TRBD2	TRBV18	TRBJ2-3	many	TGTGCCAGCTCACCAAAGACTAGCGGAAACACAGATACGCAGTATTTT	CASSPKTSGNTDTQYF
NA	TRBV5-1	TRBJ2-2	many	TGCGCCAGCAGCGGTGACAGCACCGGGGAGCTGTTTTTT	CASSGDSTGELFF
TRBD2	TRBV3-1	TRBJ2-5	NA	TGTGCCAGCAGCCCAGTAGCGGGCTTACTACAAGAGACCCAGTACTTC	CASSPVAGLLQETQYF
NA	TRBV3-1	TRBJ1-3	NA	TGTGCCAGCAGCCAAGGGCAGGGCGGAGGAAACACCATGTATTTT	CASSQGQGGGNTMYF
NA	TRBV5-6	TRBJ1-2	many	TGTGCCAGCAGCTTGGTTGGGCAGCGGCACTATGGCTACACCTTC	CASSLVGQRHYGYTF
NA	TRBV6-1	TRBJ1-4	few	TGTGCCAGCAGTAACGACAGTCCGGAGGAAAAACTGTTTTTT	CASSNDSPEEKLFF
NA	TRBV11-1	TRBJ2-1	few	TGTGCCAGCAGCTTGAAGATTCGCGCTTCGGGTTCGAATGAGCAGTTCTTC	CASSLKIRASGSNEQFF
TRBD1	TRBV20-1	TRBJ2-3	many	TGCAGTGCTAGGAGGGACAGGGAAACAGATACGCAGTATTTT	CSARRDRETDTQYF
NA	TRBV11-2	TRBJ2-5	NA	TGTGCCAGCAGCCCCAGTCCCCCGGGGACCCAGTACTTC	CASSPSPPGTQYF
NA	TRBV24-1	TRBJ2-1	many	TGTGCCACCAGTGACGCCCGGTTTGAGGGCGGCTCCTACAATGAGCAGTTCTTC	CATSDARFEGGSYNEQFF